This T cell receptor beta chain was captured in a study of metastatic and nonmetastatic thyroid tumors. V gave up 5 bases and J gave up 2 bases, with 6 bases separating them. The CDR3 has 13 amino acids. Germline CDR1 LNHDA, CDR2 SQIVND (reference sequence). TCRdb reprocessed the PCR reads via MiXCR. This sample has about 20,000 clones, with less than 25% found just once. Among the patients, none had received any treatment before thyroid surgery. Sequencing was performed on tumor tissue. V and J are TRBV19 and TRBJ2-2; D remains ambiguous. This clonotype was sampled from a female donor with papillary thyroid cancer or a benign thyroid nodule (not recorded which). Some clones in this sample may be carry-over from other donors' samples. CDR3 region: CASSAANTGELFF. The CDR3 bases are TGTGCCAGTAGTGCCGCTAACACCGGGGAGCTGTTTTTT.